This TCR beta chain is from a study of T cell responses to AZD1222 COVID-19 vaccine. Study-level information: Second-dose intervals near 4 or 12 weeks were combined. Study results and limitations: As reported, nearly half of all spike-specific TCRs target variant regions that are unmutated. Only after the peak T cell response were repertoires sampled.

The repertoire was sequenced with immunoSEQ multiplex PCR; TCRdb's copy has only in-frame clones and lacks some. There are approximately 70,000 clones in the sample; 80% to 90% occur only once, and about 2.5% lies in the top ten. This clone was seen a single time. No antigen is known for it. Germline CDR1 is SGHRS and CDR2 is YFSETQ. V lost 0 bases to trimming and J lost 7 bases; unmatched junction nucleotides: 2. This CDR3 contains 14 residues. The V gene is TRBV5-1, the J gene TRBJ1-1; 11 bases agree with TRBD1. This clonotype was sampled from an adult in good health. Source: peripheral blood, taken on day 0 of AZD1222 vaccination. The CDR3 here is CASSLGGTGGEAFF. The CDR3 DNA sequence: TGCGCCAGCAGCTTGGGCGGGACAGGGGGTGAAGCTTTCTTT.